The 7 T cell receptor beta chains listed next were all sequenced from one sample in a study of regulatory T cells in long-lasting Graves disease. Time point meaning: persistent/refractory GD, antithyroid drugs over 5 years with positive TRAb. PBMC RNA served as the TCR library source. With iRepertoire HTBI primers and Arm-PCR of CDR3 regions, TCR beta libraries were built. In TCRdb, the multiplex PCR reads were re-called with MiXCR into one record per CDR3 protein. The data hold fewer than 600,000 distinct CDR3 sequences, with 22% observed a single time. Material: peripheral blood mononuclear cells (PBMCs), obtained when the disease was refractory, from a patient treated with antithyroid drugs. All receptors derive from a female donor with Graves disease.

In this sample, this clonotype turned up a few times. The chain recombines TRBV6-1 with TRBJ2-4; 9 bases match TRBD2. J lost 1 base, V lost 8 bases, and 9 bases had no gene match. The germline V gene has CDR1 MNHNS and CDR2 SASEGT. The CDR3 covers 16 residues. CDR3 nucleotides: TGTGCCAGCGGGACTAGCTGGCGGGGGGCCAAAAACATTCAGTACTTC. This encodes CASGTSWRGAKNIQYF.

This clonotype was counted only a few times. This rearrangement joins TRBV20-1 to TRBJ2-7; 9 bases match TRBD1. The CDR3 has 11 amino acids. Germline lookup yields CDR1 DFQATT and CDR2 SNEGSKA (reference sequence). V shed 6 bases and J 6 bases; nucleotides not matched to a gene: 3. Written as DNA, the CDR3 is TGCAGTGCAGACAGGGGGAGCGAGCAGTACTTC. Its translation: CSADRGSEQYF.

This clonotype ranks as medium-sized. The rearrangement joins TRBV2 to TRBJ1-1; D is perhaps TRBD1 (6 bases). Germline lookup yields CDR1 SNHLY and CDR2 FYNNEI. This CDR3 comprises 17 residues. Trimming took off 7 bases at V and 3 bases at J, with 24 bases between the two ends. This chain's CDR3 is CASTARFGGGGDTEAFF. In DNA, the CDR3 is TGTGCCAGCACGGCGAGGTTTGGCGGAGGGGGGGACACTGAAGCTTTCTTT.

This clonotype occurred many times. V and J are TRBV7-8 and TRBJ1-2, with D perhaps matching TRBD1 (5 bases). The length of the CDR3 is 12 residues. The germline V gene has CDR1 SGHVS and CDR2 FQNEAQ. Trimming removed 5 bases at V and 10 bases at J, with 14 bases between. CDR3 in amino acids: CASSQGATSYTF. For the CDR3, the DNA is TGTGCCAGCAGCCAAGGGGCCACCTCCTACACCTTC.

The V call is TRBV12-3 or TRBV12-4, the J call TRBJ2-1; TRBD1 matches at 7 bases. V dropped 2 bases and J dropped 4; count of bases not matched to a gene: 5. This CDR3 is 15 amino acids long. The CDR3 coding sequence is TGTGCCAGCAGTTTAAGAGGGGGCTTATACAATGAGCAGTTCTTC. The encoded protein is CASSLRGGLYNEQFF.

Only one count was recorded for this clonotype. At one end the junction does not follow the germline gene, possibly because of a read error. The chain joins TRBV5-4 to TRBJ2-5; TRBD2 matches 7 bases. This CDR3 is 14 amino acids long. Germline V CDR1 and CDR2: SGHNT, YYREEE (reference sequence). The CDR3 region has the DNA TGTGCCAACAGCTTGATGGGGGGGGGAGAGACCCAGTACTTC. It yields the protein CANSLMGGGETQYF.

This clonotype came up many times. The gene calls are TRBV11-3 and TRBJ2-7; TRBD2 is a possible D gene (6 bases). The ends were cut back, 5 bases at V and 3 bases at J, with 17 bases in the middle. Germline CDR1 SGHNT, CDR2 YENEEA. CDR3 length: 15 amino acids. The CDR3 loop is CASSHQASVDYEQYF. The CDR3 bases are TGTGCCAGCAGCCACCAGGCTAGCGTTGACTACGAGCAGTACTTC.